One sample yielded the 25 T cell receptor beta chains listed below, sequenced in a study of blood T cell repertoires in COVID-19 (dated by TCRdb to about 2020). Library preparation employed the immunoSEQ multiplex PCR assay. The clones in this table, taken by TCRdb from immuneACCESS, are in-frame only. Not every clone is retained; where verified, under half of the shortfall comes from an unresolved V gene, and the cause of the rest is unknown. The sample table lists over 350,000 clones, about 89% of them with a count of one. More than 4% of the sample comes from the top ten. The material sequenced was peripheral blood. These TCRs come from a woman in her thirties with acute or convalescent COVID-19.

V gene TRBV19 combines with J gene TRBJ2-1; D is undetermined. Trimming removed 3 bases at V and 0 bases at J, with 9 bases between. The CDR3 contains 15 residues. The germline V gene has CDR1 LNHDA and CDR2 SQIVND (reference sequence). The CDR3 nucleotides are TGTGCCAGTAGTATGACTGCCGCCTCCTACAATGAGCAGTTCTTC. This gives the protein CASSMTAASYNEQFF.

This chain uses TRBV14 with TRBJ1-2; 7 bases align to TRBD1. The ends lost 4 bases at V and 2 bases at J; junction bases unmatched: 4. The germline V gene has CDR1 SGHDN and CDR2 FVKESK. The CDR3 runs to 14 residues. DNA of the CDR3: TGTGCCAGCAGCCTGGACAGGCGGAACTATGGCTACACCTTC. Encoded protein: CASSLDRRNYGYTF.

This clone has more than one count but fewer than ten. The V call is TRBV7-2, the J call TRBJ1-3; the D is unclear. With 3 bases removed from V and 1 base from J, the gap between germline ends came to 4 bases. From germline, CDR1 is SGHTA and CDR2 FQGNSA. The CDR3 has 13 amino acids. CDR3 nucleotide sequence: TGTGCCAGCAGCTTGACATCTGGAAACACCATATATTTT. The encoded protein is CASSLTSGNTIYF. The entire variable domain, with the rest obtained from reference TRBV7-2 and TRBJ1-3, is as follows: GAGVSQSPSNKVTEKGKDVELRCDPISGHTALYWYRQSLGQGLEFLIYFQGNSAPDKSGLPSDRFSAERTGGSVSTLTIQRTQQEDSAVYLCASSLTSGNTIYFGEGSWLTVV.

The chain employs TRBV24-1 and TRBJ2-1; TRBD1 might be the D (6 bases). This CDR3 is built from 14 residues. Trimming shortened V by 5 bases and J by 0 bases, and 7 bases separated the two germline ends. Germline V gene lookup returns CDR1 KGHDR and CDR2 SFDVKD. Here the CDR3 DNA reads TGTGCCACCAGTGCGACAGGCTCCTACAATGAGCAGTTCTTC. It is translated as CATSATGSYNEQFF.

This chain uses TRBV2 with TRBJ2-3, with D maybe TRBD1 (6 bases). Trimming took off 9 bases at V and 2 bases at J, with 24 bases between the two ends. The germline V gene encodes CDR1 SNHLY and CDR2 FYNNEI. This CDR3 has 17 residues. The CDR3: CARDRDTESPLTDTQYF. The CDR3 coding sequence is TGTGCCAGAGACCGGGACACAGAATCCCCACTCACAGATACGCAGTATTTT.

The CDR3 sequence is CASNLGGQSYGYTF. CDR3 nucleotide sequence: TGTGCCAGCAACCTCGGAGGGCAGAGCTATGGCTACACCTTC. The chain combines TRBV6-5 with TRBJ1-2; D unclear. CDR3 length: 14 residues. Germline-derived CDR1 and CDR2 are MNHEY and SVGAGI. The germline V and J ends were trimmed by 7 bases and 4 bases, with 16 bases remaining between them.

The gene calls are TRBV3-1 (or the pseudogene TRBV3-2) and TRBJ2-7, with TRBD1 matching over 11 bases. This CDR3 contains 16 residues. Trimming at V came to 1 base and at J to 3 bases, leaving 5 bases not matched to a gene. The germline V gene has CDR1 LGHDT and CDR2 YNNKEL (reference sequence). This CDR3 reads CASSQGTGGFVYEQYF. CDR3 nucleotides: TGTGCCAGCAGCCAAGGGACAGGGGGCTTCGTCTACGAGCAGTACTTC.

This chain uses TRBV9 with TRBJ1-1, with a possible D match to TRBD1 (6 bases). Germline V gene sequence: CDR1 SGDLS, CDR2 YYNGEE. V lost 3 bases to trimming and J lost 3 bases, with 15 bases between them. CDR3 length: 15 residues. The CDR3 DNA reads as TGTGCCAGCAGCGGTAACAGGGCGGGGGACACTGAAGCTTTCTTT. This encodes CASSGNRAGDTEAFF.

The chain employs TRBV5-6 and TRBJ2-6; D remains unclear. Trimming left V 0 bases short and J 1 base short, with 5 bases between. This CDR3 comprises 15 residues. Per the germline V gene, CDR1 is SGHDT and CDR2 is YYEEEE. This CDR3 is CASSLVFSGANVLTF. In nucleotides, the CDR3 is TGTGCCAGCAGCTTGGTCTTTTCTGGGGCCAACGTCCTGACTTTC.

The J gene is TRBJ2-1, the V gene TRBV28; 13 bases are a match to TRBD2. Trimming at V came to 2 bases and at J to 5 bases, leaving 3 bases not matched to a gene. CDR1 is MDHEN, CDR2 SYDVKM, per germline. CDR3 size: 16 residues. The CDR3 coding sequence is TGTGCCAGCAGTTTAAGGGGGACTAGCGGGGACAATGAGCAGTTCTTC. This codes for CASSLRGTSGDNEQFF.

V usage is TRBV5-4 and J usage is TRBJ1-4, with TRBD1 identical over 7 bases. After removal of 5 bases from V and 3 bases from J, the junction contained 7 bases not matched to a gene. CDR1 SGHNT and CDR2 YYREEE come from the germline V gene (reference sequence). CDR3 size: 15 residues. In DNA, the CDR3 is TGTGCCAGCAGTCCGACAGGGTCGGCTAATGAAAAACTGTTTTTT. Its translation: CASSPTGSANEKLFF.

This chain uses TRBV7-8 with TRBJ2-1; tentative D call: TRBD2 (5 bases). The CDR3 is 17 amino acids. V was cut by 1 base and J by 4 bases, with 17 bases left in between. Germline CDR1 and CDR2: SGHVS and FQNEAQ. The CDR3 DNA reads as TGTGCCAGCAGCTTAGACAACCGGGATTCCCTTTACAATGAGCAGTTCTTC. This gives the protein CASSLDNRDSLYNEQFF.

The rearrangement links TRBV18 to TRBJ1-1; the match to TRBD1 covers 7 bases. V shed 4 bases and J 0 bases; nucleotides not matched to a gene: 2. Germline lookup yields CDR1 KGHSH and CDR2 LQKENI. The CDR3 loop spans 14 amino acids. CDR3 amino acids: CASSLQGLNTEAFF. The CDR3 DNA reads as TGTGCCAGCTCACTACAGGGGTTGAACACTGAAGCTTTCTTT.

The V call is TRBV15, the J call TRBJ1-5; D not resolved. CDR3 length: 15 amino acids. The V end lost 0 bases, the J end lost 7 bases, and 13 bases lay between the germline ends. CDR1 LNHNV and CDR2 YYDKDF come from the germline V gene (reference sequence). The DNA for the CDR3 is TGTGCCACCAGCAGAGATTTGGGTCGGGGACAGCCCCAGCATTTT. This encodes CATSRDLGRGQPQHF. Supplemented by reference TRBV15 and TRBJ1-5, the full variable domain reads DAMVIQNPRYQVTQFGKPVTLSCSQTLNHNVMYWYQQKSSQAPKLLFHYYDKDFNNEADTPDNFQSRRPNTSFCFLDIRSPGLGDTAMYLCATSRDLGRGQPQHFGDGTRLSIL.

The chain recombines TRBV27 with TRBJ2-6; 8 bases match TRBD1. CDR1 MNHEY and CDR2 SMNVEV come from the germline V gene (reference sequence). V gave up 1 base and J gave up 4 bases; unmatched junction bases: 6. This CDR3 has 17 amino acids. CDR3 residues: CASSLFQGAKGANVLTF. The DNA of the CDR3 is TGTGCCAGCAGTTTATTTCAGGGGGCGAAAGGGGCCAACGTCCTGACTTTC.

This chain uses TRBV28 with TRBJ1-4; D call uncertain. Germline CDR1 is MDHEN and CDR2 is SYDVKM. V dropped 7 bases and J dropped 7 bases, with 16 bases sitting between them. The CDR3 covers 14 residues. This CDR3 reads CASTQTASAEKLFF. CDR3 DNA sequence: TGTGCCAGCACGCAAACAGCATCGGCTGAAAAACTGTTTTTT.

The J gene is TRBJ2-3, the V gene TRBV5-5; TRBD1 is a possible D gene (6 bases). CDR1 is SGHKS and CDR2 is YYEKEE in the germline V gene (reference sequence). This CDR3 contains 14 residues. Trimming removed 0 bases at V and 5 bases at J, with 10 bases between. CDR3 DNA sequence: TGTGCCAGCAGCTTGGCCAGGGGAAGAGATACGCAGTATTTT. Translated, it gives CASSLARGRDTQYF.

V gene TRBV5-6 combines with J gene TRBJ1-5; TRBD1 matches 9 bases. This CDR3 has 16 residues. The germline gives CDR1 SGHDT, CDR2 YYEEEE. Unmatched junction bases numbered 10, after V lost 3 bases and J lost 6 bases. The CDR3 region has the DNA TGTGCCAGCAGCTCTCGACCGGGACAGGGAGGTCAGCCCCAGCATTTT. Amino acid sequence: CASSSRPGQGGQPQHF.

CDR3 bases: TGTGCCAGCAGTTTGATGGGACAGGGTTTTGAAAAACTGTTTTTT. Amino acid sequence: CASSLMGQGFEKLFF. The rearrangement links TRBV28 to TRBJ1-4, with TRBD1 matching 9 bases. CDR1 is MDHEN, CDR2 SYDVKM, per germline. Trimming took 3 bases from V and 7 from J; bases not matched to a gene: 6. The CDR3 contains 15 residues.

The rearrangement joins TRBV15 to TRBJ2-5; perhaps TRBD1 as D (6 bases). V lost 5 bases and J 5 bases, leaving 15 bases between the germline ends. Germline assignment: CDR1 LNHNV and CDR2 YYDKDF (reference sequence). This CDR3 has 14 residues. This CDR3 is CATSETGRRETQYF. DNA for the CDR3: TGTGCCACCAGCGAAACAGGGAGACGGGAGACCCAGTACTTC.

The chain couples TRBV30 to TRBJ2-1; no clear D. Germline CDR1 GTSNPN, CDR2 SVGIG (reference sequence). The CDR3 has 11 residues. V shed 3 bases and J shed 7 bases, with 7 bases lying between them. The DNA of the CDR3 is TGTGCCTGGAGAACGACTAATGAGCAGTTCTTC. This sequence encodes CAWRTTNEQFF.

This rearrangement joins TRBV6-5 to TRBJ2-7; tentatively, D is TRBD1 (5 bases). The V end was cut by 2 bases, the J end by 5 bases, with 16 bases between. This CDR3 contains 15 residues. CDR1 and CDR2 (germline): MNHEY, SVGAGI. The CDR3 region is CASSYPDTTGDEQYF. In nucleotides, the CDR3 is TGTGCCAGCAGTTACCCGGACACCACTGGGGACGAGCAGTACTTC.

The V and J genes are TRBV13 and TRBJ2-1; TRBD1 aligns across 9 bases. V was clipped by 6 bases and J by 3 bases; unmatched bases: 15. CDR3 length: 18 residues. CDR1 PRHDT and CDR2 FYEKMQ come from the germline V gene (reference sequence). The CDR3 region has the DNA TGTGCCAGCAGTTTCCTCGGGGGCTGGGGACAGGGCTACAATGAGCAGTTCTTC. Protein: CASSFLGGWGQGYNEQFF.

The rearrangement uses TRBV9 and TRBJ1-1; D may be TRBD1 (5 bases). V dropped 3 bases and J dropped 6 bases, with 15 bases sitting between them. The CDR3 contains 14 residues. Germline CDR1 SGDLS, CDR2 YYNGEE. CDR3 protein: CASSAQVGSAEAFF. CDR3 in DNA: TGTGCCAGCAGCGCACAGGTTGGGTCGGCTGAAGCTTTCTTT.

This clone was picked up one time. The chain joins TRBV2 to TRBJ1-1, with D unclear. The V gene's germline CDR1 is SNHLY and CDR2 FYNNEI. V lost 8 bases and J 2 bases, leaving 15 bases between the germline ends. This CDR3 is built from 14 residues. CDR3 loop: CASAREFGNTEAFF. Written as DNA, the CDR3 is TGTGCCAGCGCTCGGGAGTTCGGAAACACTGAAGCTTTCTTT. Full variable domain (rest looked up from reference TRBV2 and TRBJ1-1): EPEVTQTPSHQVTQMGQEVILRCVPISNHLYFYWYRQILGQKVEFLVSFYNNEISEKSEIFDDQFSVERPDGSNFTLKIRSTKLEDSAMYFCASAREFGNTEAFFGQGTRLTVV.